This paragraph covers one T cell receptor beta chain sequence. This clonotype was seen more than once but under ten times. Its binding antigen is unknown. No qualities accompany the bases; no much larger clone lies one base away. This sample is drawn from a study of early T cells in non-severe SARS-CoV-2 infection listed by TCRdb under 2021. In terms of the full investigation: Bulk RNA from unsorted whole blood was used for TCR sequencing, so alpha and beta chains could not be paired.

What the authors observed across the whole study: VDJdb matching was skewed toward anti-spike CD8 responses and likely underestimated virus-specific expansions, missing private and CD4 specificities.

The receptor library was made with 5' RACE. The reads were generated on a NextSeq 500. To correct for sequencing error and PCR bias, the TCR library protocol tagged individual cDNA molecules with unique molecular identifiers. Both TCR alpha and beta chains were sequenced, and tight co-correlation was observed between alpha and beta sequence abundances in each sample. Per the original workflow: Decombinator V4 was used to annotate the V gene, J gene and CDR3 of the TCR sequences. TCRs were defined as expanded if a significant change between any two time points was detected under a Poisson model with p below 0.0001. TCR abundances were normalised to the total number of TCRs sequenced in each sample and reported as counts per million. VDJdb, accessed 1 November 2021, was searched for CMV, EBV and SARS-CoV-2 annotated TCRs, excluding TCRs annotated for multiple antigens. The public sequencing data were trimmed at Q25 with fastp and processed into clonotypes with MiXCR by TCRdb, which kept only in-frame beta chains. Rows merge per CDR3 protein into single entries with the most common DNA and genes. TCRdb, not the original authors, processed these V and J calls. Recorded for this sample are around 27,000 distinct CDR3 sequences; over 8.5% of them occurred a single time. Roughly an eighth of the sample comes from the top ten.

Set within a cohort of healthcare workers in London, UK, this nested case-control study involved weekly PCR testing of nasopharyngeal swabs along with blood sampling. Healthcare workers were enrolled in the week of the UK lockdown, from 23 to 31 March 2020, and were followed every week for up to roughly 15 weeks. The clonotype was recovered from an adult who was a healthcare worker with PCR-confirmed SARS-CoV-2 infection or an uninfected control (not recorded which). Sequencing used whole blood.

The CDR3: CAISDGVAGSTDTQYF. The nucleotides read TGTGCCATCAGTGATGGGGTAGCGGGGTCTACAGATACGCAGTATTTT. The rearranged chain carries TRBV10-3 and TRBJ2-3, and 8 junction bases match TRBD2. The CDR3 covers 16 residues, taking in both the cysteine and the phenylalanine. Kept here is only the CDR3 DNA, which spans 48 bases and is read in frame from base 1. Relative to germline, V is missing 3 bases and J is missing 3 bases, with 8 bases of the junction outside any gene match. As encoded in the germline V gene, CDR1 is ENHRY while CDR2 is SYGVKD.